This T cell receptor (beta chain) was identified during a study of blood T cell repertoires in COVID-19. About the study: Sample material is recorded as cDNA or gDNA derived from T cells, B-cell-depleted T cells, or PBMCs.

The protocol was immunoSEQ multiplex PCR, while the TCRdb copy is restricted to in-frame clones and leaves out a portion. The profile covers 310,000 or so clones, with 87% appearing a single time and about 9.8% taken by the ten largest. Participant age was roughly 18 to 95 years, and participants resided in around 24 US areas. For recovered donors of Cohort 3, there were two negative PCRs, clearance, or symptom resolution. The germline gives CDR1 SGHAT, CDR2 FQDESV (reference sequence). This CDR3 is 15 amino acids long. Trimming stripped 0 bases from V and 4 bases from J, with 10 bases between. The chain carries TRBV11-1 and TRBJ2-1; D might be TRBD2 (6 bases). Material: PBMCs or T cells enriched from blood (not recorded which). The TCR sequence derives from a woman aged 18-29 years who had recovered from COVID-19. The CDR3 spells CASSLAEGRYNEQFF. CDR3 in DNA: TGTGCCAGCAGCTTAGCGGAGGGACGGTACAATGAGCAGTTCTTC.